These 27 T cell receptor beta chains share one sample of origin, sequenced in a study of blood T cells in healthy people across ages. The second PCR ran about 6 to 11 cycles with a sample-barcoded 5' primer and J-beta primers. TCRdb used MiXCR to reprocess the 5' RACE reads, holding one entry per CDR3 protein. The data show hundreds of thousands of distinct CDR3 sequences, 53% seen once. The sample comprised blood. The source of these receptors is a man older than 75 in good health.

The chain recombines TRBV7-9 with TRBJ1-1; 7 bases map to TRBD1. CDR1 and CDR2 from the germline V gene are SEHNR and FQNEAQ (reference sequence). V was clipped by 3 bases and J by 11 bases; unmatched bases: 6. The CDR3 sequence is 12 residues long. The CDR3 DNA sequence: TGTGCCAGCAGCTTTTGGACAGGAGGGGCTTTCTTT. Its translation: CASSFWTGGAFF.

This clonotype was seen only a few times. The V call is TRBV12-3 or TRBV12-4, the J call TRBJ2-3; tentatively, D is TRBD2 (6 bases). V was clipped by 6 bases and J by 4 bases, with 11 bases between them. The CDR3 extends over 13 amino acids. DNA of the CDR3: TGTGCCAGCAGCATAGGGGAGGCAGATACGCAGTATTTT. This encodes CASSIGEADTQYF.

This clonotype turned up a few times. V is TRBV2 and J is TRBJ1-6, with a possible D match to TRBD1 (6 bases). The CDR3 extends over 15 amino acids. Per the germline V gene, CDR1 is SNHLY and CDR2 is FYNNEI. Trimming removed 4 bases from V and 6 bases from J, with 13 bases in between. The CDR3 protein is CASSARDNSNSPLHF. The CDR3 bases are TGTGCCAGCAGTGCCCGGGACAATAGTAATTCACCCCTCCACTTT.

The chain carries TRBV5-1 and TRBJ2-1; D is uncertain. The end of the DNA fits TRBJ2-7 better, so the J call may be wrong. Per the germline V gene, CDR1 is SGHRS and CDR2 is YFSETQ. This CDR3 has 16 residues. The CDR3 bases are TGCGCCAGCAGCTTGGATGGCAGCCCATCCGACAATGAGCAGTACTTC. Translated: CASSLDGSPSDNEQYF.

This chain links TRBV6-5 with TRBJ2-4, with D perhaps TRBD1 (8 bases). The germline CDR1 and CDR2 sequences are MNHEY and SVGAGI. The V and J ends lost 4 bases and 7 bases respectively, with 20 bases between them. This CDR3 region has 16 residues. The CDR3 region has the DNA TGTGCCAGCAGTTTGACAGGGGAGGGGTCCGGTAACATTCAGTACTTC. It codes for CASSLTGEGSGNIQYF.

V and J are TRBV29-1 and TRBJ2-5, with 10 positions matching TRBD1. TRBJ2-7 explains the end of the DNA better; the J call may be wrong. CDR3 length: 12 amino acids. Germline-derived CDR1 and CDR2 are SQVTM and ANQGSEA. CDR3 DNA sequence: TGCAGCGTTGCGAGGACAGGGGGCGAGCAGTACTTC. Encoded protein: CSVARTGGEQYF.

V gene TRBV6-1 combines with J gene TRBJ1-5; no clear D gene. CDR1 is MNHNS, CDR2 SASEGT, per germline. The V end lost 4 bases, the J end lost 0 bases, and 13 bases lay between the germline ends. The CDR3 loop spans 16 amino acids. Here the CDR3 reads CASSGGPPYSNQPQHF. The CDR3 DNA is TGTGCCAGCAGTGGCGGACCGCCATATAGCAATCAGCCCCAGCATTTT.

This clonotype was counted between two and nine times. The chain links TRBV7-9 to TRBJ2-1, with 8 bases lining up with TRBD2. This CDR3 has 16 residues. Per the germline V gene, CDR1 is SEHNR and CDR2 is FQNEAQ (reference sequence). J lost 9 bases, V lost 2 bases, and 12 bases had no gene match. CDR3 protein: CASSLLSGSVRFEQFF. The CDR3 DNA reads TGTGCCAGCAGCTTACTGAGCGGGAGCGTGAGGTTTGAGCAGTTCTTC.

This clonotype was counted between two and nine times. V usage is TRBV5-1 and J usage is TRBJ2-1, with D uncertain. The V gene's germline CDR1 is SGHRS and CDR2 YFSETQ. The CDR3 covers 13 residues. V lost 0 bases and J 8 bases, leaving 9 bases between the germline ends. The CDR3 DNA follows: TGCGCCAGCAGCTTGGAGGATTCCGATGAGCAGTTCTTC. This codes for CASSLEDSDEQFF.

The sample holds a few counts of this clonotype. The chain has TRBV7-6 and TRBJ2-1, with D uncertain. Germline CDR1 is SGHVS and CDR2 is FNYEAQ. The CDR3 sequence is 13 residues long. Trimming left V 5 bases short and J 13 bases short, with 18 bases between. CDR3 sequence reads: CASSQGVSGAQFF. The CDR3 DNA follows: TGTGCCAGCAGCCAAGGAGTCTCGGGCGCTCAGTTCTTC.

The CDR3 sequence: CASSLGYSGSSYEQYF. The DNA of the CDR3 is TGCGCCAGCAGCTTGGGGTACAGCGGAAGCTCCTACGAGCAGTACTTC. The chain has TRBV5-1 and TRBJ2-7, with D perhaps TRBD2 (5 bases). The ends were cut back, 0 bases at V and 0 bases at J, with 13 bases in the middle. CDR1 and CDR2 from the germline V gene are SGHRS and YFSETQ. This CDR3 region has 16 residues.

This clonotype is a singleton in its sample. This chain joins TRBV2 and TRBJ2-5; 15 bases are a match to TRBD2. The V gene's germline CDR1 is SNHLY and CDR2 FYNNEI. CDR3 length: 16 amino acids. V was clipped by 4 bases and J by 11 bases; unmatched bases: 11. The CDR3 DNA is TGTGCCAGCAGTGCGAGGACTAGCGGGAGGGCCGGGGAGCAGTACTTC. Encoded protein: CASSARTSGRAGEQYF.

J is TRBJ1-6 and V is TRBV30; D is unclear. Trimming pared 0 bases from V and 5 bases from J, leaving 8 bases between. Germline CDR1 and CDR2: GTSNPN and SVGIG (reference sequence). The CDR3 is made up of 14 amino acids. This CDR3 is CAWSVAGNNSPLHF. CDR3 nucleotide sequence: TGTGCCTGGAGTGTAGCCGGCAATAATTCACCCCTCCACTTT.

The sample holds a few counts of this clonotype. The gene calls are TRBV7-2 and TRBJ2-3; 7 bases map to TRBD2. V trimming: 5 bases; J trimming: 2 bases; junction bases outside the gene matches: 1. This CDR3 contains 13 residues. The germline V gene has CDR1 SGHTA and CDR2 FQGNSA. The CDR3 spells CASSRDYTDTQYF. As DNA, the CDR3 is TGTGCCAGCAGCCGGGACTACACAGATACGCAGTATTTT.

The V gene is TRBV12-3 or TRBV12-4, the J gene TRBJ2-3; TRBD2 aligns across 9 bases. This CDR3 is 16 amino acids long. The ends lost 5 bases at V and 2 bases at J; junction bases unmatched: 8. The CDR3 spells CASSPSTSGPTDTQYF. CDR3 DNA: TGTGCCAGCAGTCCCTCGACTAGCGGCCCCACAGATACGCAGTATTTT.

The V gene is TRBV11-1, the J gene TRBJ2-1; 9 bases agree with TRBD2. CDR3 length: 15 amino acids. J gave up 4 bases and V 3 bases, and 4 bases lay outside the gene matches. Germline lookup yields CDR1 SGHAT and CDR2 FQDESV (reference sequence). The CDR3 spells CASSLTAGGYNEQFF. Here the CDR3 DNA reads TGTGCCAGCAGCTTGACGGCGGGAGGGTACAATGAGCAGTTCTTC.

The V and J genes are TRBV29-1 and TRBJ1-1, with D possibly matching TRBD1 (5 bases). CDR3 length: 13 residues. Germline CDR1 is SQVTM and CDR2 is ANQGSEA. Between the trimmed V and J ends, which lost 6 bases and 5 bases, there was a span of 16 bases. In nucleotides, the CDR3 is TGCAGCGTCCTCCCCTGGGGGAAGACTGAAGCTTTCTTT. Protein sequence: CSVLPWGKTEAFF.

This chain uses TRBV5-1 with TRBJ2-3; 8 bases are shared with TRBD2. The CDR3 covers 17 residues. V gave up 4 bases and J gave up 2 bases; unmatched junction bases: 12. The V gene's germline CDR1 is SGHRS and CDR2 YFSETQ. CDR3 protein: CASSLARAGVDTDTQYF. CDR3 DNA sequence: TGCGCCAGCAGCCTGGCCAGAGCGGGAGTAGACACAGATACGCAGTATTTT.

This chain connects TRBV7-2 to TRBJ1-2; maybe TRBD1 (6 bases). This CDR3 comprises 15 residues. CDR1 and CDR2 from the germline V gene are SGHTA and FQGNSA. V shed 5 bases and J shed 12 bases, with 25 bases lying between them. CDR3 sequence: CASSPRTGGAEGNTF. The CDR3 nucleotides are TGTGCCAGCAGCCCAAGAACGGGGGGCGCAGAGGGCAACACCTTC. Full variable domain (outside the CDR3, taken from reference TRBV7-2 and TRBJ1-2): GAGVSQSPSNKVTEKGKDVELRCDPISGHTALYWYRQSLGQGLEFLIYFQGNSAPDKSGLPSDRFSAERTGGSVSTLTIQRTQQEDSAVYLCASSPRTGGAEGNTFGSGTRLTVV.

The chain combines TRBV3-1 with TRBJ2-4; 9 bases fit TRBD1. The J call may not be correct, given that the DNA end is closer to TRBJ2-7. Germline V gene lookup returns CDR1 LGHDT and CDR2 YNNKEL (reference sequence). The CDR3 runs 16 residues. DNA for the CDR3: TGTGCCAGCAGCGCAACCACCGGGACAGGGAGGAACGAGCAGTACTTC. As protein: CASSATTGTGRNEQYF.

This clonotype appeared a few times. CDR3 bases: TGCAGTGCTAGGGGGGCAACTGAAGCTTTCTTT. Translation: CSARGATEAFF. The chain uses TRBV20-1 and TRBJ1-1, with D perhaps TRBD1 (6 bases). The CDR3 consists of 11 residues. Germline lookup yields CDR1 DFQATT and CDR2 SNEGSKA (reference sequence). Trimming left V 3 bases short and J 5 bases short, with 7 bases between.

As to this clonotype: At one end the junction does not follow the germline gene, possibly because of a read error. The J gene is TRBJ1-2, the V gene TRBV9; 9 bases map to TRBD1. The CDR3 sequence is 14 residues long. CDR1 SGDLS and CDR2 YYNGEE come from the germline V gene. CDR3 protein: CGSSMGQGLYGYTF. In DNA form, the CDR3 reads TGTGGCAGCAGCATGGGACAGGGCCTCTATGGCTACACCTTC.

The chain joins TRBV25-1 to TRBJ2-5; D might be TRBD1 or TRBD2, each matching 6 bases. The J call may be wrong; the DNA end is better matched by TRBJ2-7. CDR3 length: 14 amino acids. Germline V lookup: CDR1 MGHDK, CDR2 SYGVNS. The CDR3 bases are TGTGCCAGCAGGGGCCGGGGGCACTTAAACGAGCAGTACTTC. Translating it yields CASRGRGHLNEQYF.

The chain joins TRBV12-5 to TRBJ2-1; D gene uncertain. The CDR3 consists of 15 residues. Germline CDR1 reads LGHNT; CDR2 reads FRNRAP. Trimming stripped 0 bases from V and 9 bases from J, with 15 bases between. CDR3 sequence: CASGLVLSVVAEQFF. The CDR3, as DNA: TGTGCTAGTGGTTTGGTACTAAGTGTGGTAGCTGAGCAGTTCTTC.

This clonotype was observed a few times. The chain couples TRBV3-1 to TRBJ2-7, with D perhaps being TRBD1 or TRBD2 (5 bases each). CDR3 length: 14 amino acids. Deletions cut 4 bases from V and 5 bases from J, with 15 bases between. Per the germline V gene, CDR1 is LGHDT and CDR2 is YNNKEL (reference sequence). The CDR3 DNA follows: TGTGCCAGCAGCCCTTATCGAGGGGTGAACGAGCAGTACTTC. Its translation is CASSPYRGVNEQYF.

The chain has TRBV12-3 or TRBV12-4 and TRBJ2-2; D assignment may be TRBD1 or TRBD2 (5 bases each). Trimming pared 6 bases from V and 4 bases from J, leaving 9 bases between. The CDR3 spans 13 residues. The DNA for the CDR3 is TGTGCCAGCAGGCCCGGGACCACCGGGGAGCTGTTTTTT. This encodes CASRPGTTGELFF.

The rearrangement uses TRBV20-1 and TRBJ2-3; 11 nucleotides align to TRBD2. The CDR3 sequence is 15 residues long. The V gene's germline CDR1 is DFQATT and CDR2 SNEGSKA (reference sequence). V shed 1 base, J shed 14 bases, and the junction held 14 bases outside the gene matches. CDR3 bases: TGCAGTGCTAGAGTACTAGCGGGAGCAGACGGATACGCGTATTTT. It codes for CSARVLAGADGYAYF.